This T cell receptor (beta chain) emerged from a study of CD8 T cells in ankylosing spondylitis. Overall study results and limits: Certain motif variants had earlier appeared in reactive arthritis synovial fluid and blood.

Per the germline V gene, CDR1 is DFQATT and CDR2 is SNEGSKA (reference sequence). The CDR3 is 16 residues long. The ends lost 1 base at V and 3 bases at J; junction bases unmatched: 5. Comment on this clonotype: Its target is not known.

Each CDR3 protein is one row after TCRdb ran MiXCR on the 5' RACE reads. The sample contains about 160,000 distinct CDR3 sequences, under 45% of which appear only once. The receptor was isolated from a male donor with ankylosing spondylitis. Sequences were obtained from synovial fluid, either unsorted or a sorted T cell fraction (not recorded which). The chain has TRBV20-1 and TRBJ2-1; 11 bases fit TRBD2. The CDR3 region has the DNA TGCAGTGCTAGAGGGCCACTAGCGGGAGACTACAATGAGCAGTTCTTC. Translating gives CSARGPLAGDYNEQFF.